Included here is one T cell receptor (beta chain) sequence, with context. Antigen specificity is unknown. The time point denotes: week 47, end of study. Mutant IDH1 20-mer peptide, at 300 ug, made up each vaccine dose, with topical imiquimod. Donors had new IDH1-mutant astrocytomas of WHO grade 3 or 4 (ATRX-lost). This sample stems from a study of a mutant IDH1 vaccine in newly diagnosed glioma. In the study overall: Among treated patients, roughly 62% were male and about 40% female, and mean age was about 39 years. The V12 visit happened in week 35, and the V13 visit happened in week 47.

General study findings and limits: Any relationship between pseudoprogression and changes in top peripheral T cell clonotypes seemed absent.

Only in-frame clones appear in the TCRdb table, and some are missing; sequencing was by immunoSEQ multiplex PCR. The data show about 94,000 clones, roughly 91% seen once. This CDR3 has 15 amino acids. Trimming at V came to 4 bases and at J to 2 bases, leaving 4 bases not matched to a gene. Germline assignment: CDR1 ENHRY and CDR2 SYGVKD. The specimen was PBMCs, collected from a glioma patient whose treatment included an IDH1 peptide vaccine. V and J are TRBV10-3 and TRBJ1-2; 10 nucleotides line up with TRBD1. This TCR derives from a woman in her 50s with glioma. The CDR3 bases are TGTGCCATCAGTGTGGGACAGGGGTTCAACTATGGCTACACCTTC. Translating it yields CAISVGQGFNYGYTF.